What follows are 30 T cell receptor beta chains derived from one specimen sequenced in a study of blood T cell repertoires in COVID-19 (dated by TCRdb to 2018 to 2020). Libraries were prepared through the immunoSEQ multiplex PCR assay. The clones in this table, taken by TCRdb from immuneACCESS, are in-frame only. Not every clone is retained; where verified, under half of the shortfall comes from an unresolved V gene, and the cause of the rest is unknown. This sample gives more than 200,000 clones in total; around 89% of them show up just once. 1.5% to 2% of the sample is in the top ten clones. The sequencing sample was made of peripheral blood. These receptors originate from a man between 65 and 79 years old with acute or convalescent COVID-19.

This rearrangement joins TRBV9 to TRBJ1-5; D unresolved. Looked up from germline, CDR1 is SGDLS and CDR2 is YYNGEE. The CDR3 runs to 17 residues. V lost 4 bases and J 0 bases, leaving 17 bases between the germline ends. Written as DNA, the CDR3 is TGTGCCAGCAGCCGACTTGTAGGACTGAATAGCAATCAGCCCCAGCATTTT. This codes for CASSRLVGLNSNQPQHF.

This chain connects TRBV12-5 to TRBJ2-2, with D possibly TRBD1 on 6 matching bases. Germline CDR1 and CDR2: LGHNT and FRNRAP. This CDR3 is 14 amino acids long. V gave up 7 bases and J gave up 6 bases, with 15 bases separating them. The CDR3 nucleotides read TGTGCTAGTGCCCCTCAGGGGAGATCCGGGGAGCTGTTTTTT. This sequence encodes CASAPQGRSGELFF.

This clone was picked up one time. The rearrangement joins TRBV2 to TRBJ2-3; possible D gene TRBD1, 6 bases. CDR1 and CDR2 (germline): SNHLY, FYNNEI. CDR3 length: 15 residues. V was trimmed by 5 bases and J by 1 base, leaving 13 bases between them. In nucleotides, the CDR3 is TGTGCCAGCAGTCCGAGGGCAGGGGGCACAGATACGCAGTATTTT. Translation: CASSPRAGGTDTQYF.

The chain employs TRBV12-5 and TRBJ1-2; 10 nucleotides agree with TRBD1. The junction had 17 bases not matched to a gene; V was cut back by 6 bases and J by 4 bases. CDR1 LGHNT and CDR2 FRNRAP come from the germline V gene. The CDR3 is 18 amino acids. The CDR3 DNA reads as TGTGCTAGTGGGGGAACCGGGACAGGGGTTCCCATTACCTATGGCTACACCTTC. Translation: CASGGTGTGVPITYGYTF.

This sequence joins TRBV19 and TRBJ2-2, with TRBD1 matching over 9 bases. Germline loops: CDR1 LNHDA, CDR2 SQIVND (reference sequence). With 5 bases clipped from V and 3 bases from J, the junction kept 4 bases outside the gene matches. The CDR3 consists of 15 residues. DNA for the CDR3: TGTGCCAGTAGTGTCGGGACAGGGTACACCGGGGAGCTGTTTTTT. It yields the protein CASSVGTGYTGELFF.

The V and J genes are TRBV5-4 and TRBJ2-3, with TRBD2 identical over 8 bases. Looked up from germline, CDR1 is SGHNT and CDR2 is YYREEE (reference sequence). The ends lost 5 bases at V and 0 bases at J; junction bases unmatched: 8. The CDR3 has 16 amino acids. In nucleotides, the CDR3 is TGTGCCAGCAGAACCTTTAGCGGGGCTAGCACAGATACGCAGTATTTT. As protein: CASRTFSGASTDTQYF.

The V and J genes are TRBV5-5 and TRBJ2-7; 7 bases match TRBD1. The germline gives CDR1 SGHKS, CDR2 YYEKEE (reference sequence). This CDR3 is built from 15 residues. The V gene end was trimmed by 1 base and the J gene end by 5 bases; junction bases not matched to a gene: 9. CDR3 bases: TGTGCCAGCAGCTTGATGACAGGGATCTGGAACGAGCAGTACTTC. Amino acid sequence: CASSLMTGIWNEQYF.

The chain carries TRBV29-1 and TRBJ1-4; 9 bases fit TRBD1. The length of the CDR3 is 13 residues. The V and J ends lost 4 bases and 5 bases, in that order; junction bases with no gene match: 2. Germline V CDR1 and CDR2: SQVTM, ANQGSEA. DNA for the CDR3: TGCAGCGTTGTGGACAGGGGAAATGAAAAACTGTTTTTT. Translated, it gives CSVVDRGNEKLFF. Looking up the rest from reference TRBV29-1 and TRBJ1-4 gives the full variable domain: SAVISQKPSRDICQRGTSLTIQCQVDSQVTMMFWYRQQPGQSLTLIATANQGSEATYESGFVIDKFPISRPNLTFSTLTVSNMSPEDSSIYLCSVVDRGNEKLFFGSGTQLSVL.

The gene calls are TRBV19 and TRBJ2-7; TRBD2 aligns across 12 bases. Germline V gene data show CDR1 as LNHDA and CDR2 as SQIVND (reference sequence). V dropped 6 bases and J dropped 0; count of bases not matched to a gene: 9. This CDR3 has 17 amino acids. The CDR3 loop is CASSRGGLAGSSYEQYF. The CDR3 DNA reads TGTGCCAGTAGCAGGGGGGGACTAGCGGGCAGCTCCTACGAGCAGTACTTC.

The genes are TRBV10-3 and TRBJ2-5, with 11 bases matching TRBD2. CDR1 is ENHRY and CDR2 is SYGVKD in the germline V gene. The CDR3 runs to 17 residues. The V and J ends lost 6 bases and 0 bases, in that order; junction bases with no gene match: 9. The CDR3 DNA reads as TGTGCCATCAGCTCCGGGACTAGCGGCACACACCAAGAGACCCAGTACTTC. It yields the protein CAISSGTSGTHQETQYF.

This clone has only one observation. The CDR3 ends on some other residue instead of the conserved phenylalanine or tryptophan, so this is likely a read error. The limits of the CDR3 on the DNA are not certain, so only TCRdb's listed CDR3 is given. This sequence joins TRBV6-2 or TRBV6-3 and TRBJ2-7; the table names TRBD1, a call not compared with the DNA. In germline, CDR1 is MNHEY, CDR2 SVGEGT. A total of 13 residues make up the CDR3, ends included. The CDR3 sequence is CASSDSDSLRLFL.

The chain has TRBV6-2 or TRBV6-3 and TRBJ1-5; D not certain. Germline CDR1 MNHEY, CDR2 SVGEGT. This CDR3 comprises 14 residues. The V gene lost 5 bases and the J gene lost 1 base, with 9 bases spanning the gap. CDR3 in DNA: TGTGCCAGCAGTGATCATGAGAGCAATCAGCCCCAGCATTTT. Residues: CASSDHESNQPQHF.

The rearrangement uses TRBV19 and TRBJ2-7; perhaps TRBD1 as D (6 bases). Between the trimmed V and J ends, which lost 1 base and 4 bases, there was a span of 8 bases. The germline V gene encodes CDR1 LNHDA and CDR2 SQIVND (reference sequence). This CDR3 is built from 13 residues. The CDR3, as DNA: TGTGCCAGTAGTATAGTCAGGGGATACGAGCAGTACTTC. Protein product: CASSIVRGYEQYF.

This clone showed up just a few times. The rearrangement links TRBV5-4 to TRBJ1-2; D gene uncertain. The V end lost 0 bases, the J end lost 4 bases, and 13 bases lay between the germline ends. The CDR3 length is 15 residues. Germline lookup yields CDR1 SGHNT and CDR2 YYREEE (reference sequence). The CDR3 sequence: CASSLEVSSAYGYTF. The CDR3 region has the DNA TGTGCCAGCAGCTTGGAGGTTTCTAGTGCCTATGGCTACACCTTC.

The V and J genes are TRBV5-1 and TRBJ2-3; 8 bases are a match to TRBD2. Losses at the gene ends were 0 bases for V and 2 bases for J; bases not matched to a gene: 5. The germline gives CDR1 SGHRS, CDR2 YFSETQ. This CDR3 spans 16 amino acids. The CDR3 is CASSLVVGRATDTQYF. The CDR3 DNA reads TGCGCCAGCAGCTTGGTGGTCGGGAGGGCCACAGATACGCAGTATTTT. The whole variable domain, remainder taken from reference TRBV5-1 and TRBJ2-3, is KAGVTQTPRYLIKTRGQQVTLSCSPISGHRSVSWYQQTPGQGLQFLFEYFSETQRNKGNFPGRFSGRQFSNSRSEMNVSTLELGDSALYLCASSLVVGRATDTQYFGPGTRLTVL.

The chain has TRBV14 and TRBJ2-7; 13 nucleotides agree with TRBD2. Germline V gene sequence: CDR1 SGHDN, CDR2 FVKESK. After removal of 3 bases from V and 5 bases from J, the junction contained 7 bases not matched to a gene. This CDR3 comprises 16 residues. For the CDR3, the DNA is TGTGCCAGCAGCCAGTGGACTAGCGGGAGTGGCGACGAGCAGTACTTC. Its protein is CASSQWTSGSGDEQYF.

The V call is TRBV5-1, the J call TRBJ2-1, with 8 positions matching TRBD2. CDR1 is SGHRS, CDR2 YFSETQ, per germline. V shed 4 bases, J shed 8 bases, and the junction held 8 bases outside the gene matches. The CDR3 is made up of 14 amino acids. As DNA, the CDR3 is TGCGCCAGCAGCCCGGGGGGGACTAGTTATGAGCAGTTCTTC. Amino acids: CASSPGGTSYEQFF.

The chain couples TRBV29-1 to TRBJ2-1; 9 positions agree with TRBD1. Trimming removed 8 bases from V and 6 bases from J; junction bases left unmatched: 2. The CDR3 contains 11 residues. CDR1 is SQVTM, CDR2 ANQGSEA, per germline. The CDR3 coding sequence is TGCAGCTCGGACAGGGGCAATGAGCAGTTCTTC. Translation gives CSSDRGNEQFF.

Here the CDR3 reads CASSLDGNEKLFF. The CDR3, as DNA: TGTGCCAGCAGCTTAGACGGTAATGAAAAACTGTTTTTT. The chain joins TRBV7-9 to TRBJ1-4; D remains unclear. Germline-derived CDR1 and CDR2 are SEHNR and FQNEAQ (reference sequence). This CDR3 is 13 amino acids long. The V and J ends lost 1 base and 4 bases respectively, with 4 bases between them.

This clone was recorded once. This chain connects TRBV10-3 to TRBJ1-1, with 10 bases lining up with TRBD1. From germline, CDR1 is ENHRY and CDR2 SYGVKD. After removal of 6 bases from V and 1 base from J, the junction contained 5 bases not matched to a gene. The CDR3 loop spans 15 amino acids. CDR3 residues: CAIRGQGRENTEAFF. CDR3 in DNA: TGTGCCATCAGGGGACAGGGGAGAGAGAACACTGAAGCTTTCTTT.

V is TRBV5-1 and J is TRBJ2-2; weak D call: TRBD1 (6 bases). The ends were cut back, 3 bases at V and 7 bases at J, with 10 bases in the middle. The CDR3 runs to 13 residues. Germline CDR1 SGHRS, CDR2 YFSETQ. The CDR3 reads CASSSPRGGELFF. Here the CDR3 DNA reads TGCGCCAGCAGCTCCCCCAGGGGCGGGGAGCTGTTTTTT.

This chain connects TRBV5-1 to TRBJ2-7; TRBD2 agrees at 9 bases. There are 16 residues in the CDR3. J was trimmed by 3 bases and V by 4 bases; bases with no gene match: 11. Germline V gene lookup returns CDR1 SGHRS and CDR2 YFSETQ. CDR3 protein: CASSGSLAGMNYEQYF. CDR3 nucleotide sequence: TGCGCCAGCAGCGGAAGCCTAGCGGGAATGAACTACGAGCAGTACTTC.

This clone was counted once. V and J are TRBV18 and TRBJ1-1; D might be TRBD1 (5 bases). The CDR3 length is 13 residues. Germline assignment: CDR1 KGHSH and CDR2 LQKENI. V was cut by 2 bases and J by 6 bases, with 10 bases left in between. The CDR3: CASSPGGGSEAFF. Here the CDR3 DNA reads TGTGCCAGCTCACCAGGGGGGGGGTCTGAAGCTTTCTTT.

The chain combines TRBV5-5 with TRBJ2-7; 11 bases map to TRBD2. Germline lookup yields CDR1 SGHKS and CDR2 YYEKEE (reference sequence). Trimming cost V 3 bases and J 2 bases; bases outside gene matches: 4. The CDR3 length is 15 residues. CDR3 DNA: TGTGCCAGCAGCTCCGGGACTAGCGGAACCTACGAGCAGTACTTC. It encodes CASSSGTSGTYEQYF. Variable domain in full (rest from reference TRBV5-5 and TRBJ2-7): DAGVTQSPTHLIKTRGQQVTLRCSPISGHKSVSWYQQVLGQGPQFIFQYYEKEERGRGNFPDRFSARQFPNYSSELNVNALLLGDSALYLCASSSGTSGTYEQYFGPGTRLTVT.

This clone has more than one count but fewer than ten. The chain has TRBV30 and TRBJ1-2; no reliable D call. V lost 2 bases and J 4 bases, leaving 5 bases between the germline ends. The CDR3 is 11 residues long. Germline CDR1 GTSNPN, CDR2 SVGIG (reference sequence). CDR3 DNA sequence: TGTGCCTGGAGTTACAGCTATGGCTACACCTTC. It specifies CAWSYSYGYTF.

This chain uses TRBV9 with TRBJ2-1; 14 bases fit TRBD2. CDR1 is SGDLS and CDR2 is YYNGEE in the germline V gene. The CDR3 length is 18 residues. V lost 2 bases, J lost 7 bases, and 11 bases stayed unmatched. CDR3 sequence reads: CASSVGLAGGLGGNEQFF. The CDR3 bases are TGTGCCAGCAGCGTCGGACTAGCGGGAGGCCTGGGGGGGAATGAGCAGTTCTTC.

The J gene is TRBJ1-1, the V gene TRBV5-1; 7 positions agree with TRBD1. The CDR3 length is 14 residues. Trimming at V came to 6 bases and at J to 1 base, leaving 6 bases not matched to a gene. Looked up from germline, CDR1 is SGHRS and CDR2 is YFSETQ. The CDR3 protein is CASTPGQTNTEAFF. CDR3 sequence (DNA): TGCGCCAGCACCCCGGGACAGACGAACACTGAAGCTTTCTTT.

The chain couples TRBV7-2 to TRBJ1-5; TRBD1 aligns across 7 bases. The length of the CDR3 is 15 residues. The junction had 3 bases not matched to a gene; V was cut back by 1 base and J by 3 bases. The V gene's germline CDR1 is SGHTA and CDR2 FQGNSA. CDR3: CASSLETGPNQPQHF. The CDR3 region has the DNA TGTGCCAGCAGCTTAGAGACAGGGCCCAATCAGCCCCAGCATTTT.

The rearrangement joins TRBV2 to TRBJ2-7, with 10 bases identical to TRBD2. The germline gives CDR1 SNHLY, CDR2 FYNNEI. The CDR3 runs to 13 residues. V lost 8 bases to trimming and J lost 7 bases; unmatched junction nucleotides: 8. This CDR3 is CASHPSGSSEQYF. The CDR3 DNA reads as TGTGCCAGCCATCCTAGCGGGAGTAGTGAGCAGTACTTC.

CDR3: CASSVETGGYGYTF. CDR3 DNA sequence: TGTGCCAGCAGCGTAGAGACGGGGGGATATGGCTACACCTTC. This sequence joins TRBV9 and TRBJ1-2; a weak D match, TRBD1 (5 bases). Germline CDR1 reads SGDLS; CDR2 reads YYNGEE. The germline V and J ends were trimmed by 0 bases and 5 bases, with 11 bases remaining between them. The CDR3 runs to 14 residues.